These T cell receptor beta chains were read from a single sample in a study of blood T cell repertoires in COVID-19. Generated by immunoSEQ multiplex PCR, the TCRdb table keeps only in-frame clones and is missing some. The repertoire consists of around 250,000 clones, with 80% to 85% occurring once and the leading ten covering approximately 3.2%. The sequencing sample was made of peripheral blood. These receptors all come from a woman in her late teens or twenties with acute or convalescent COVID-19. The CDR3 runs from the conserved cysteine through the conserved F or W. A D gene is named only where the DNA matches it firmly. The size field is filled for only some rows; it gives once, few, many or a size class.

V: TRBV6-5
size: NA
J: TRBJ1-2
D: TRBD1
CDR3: CASSYLQGGGGYGYTF
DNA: TGTGCCAGCAGTTACTTACAGGGGGGCGGTGGCTATGGCTACACCTTC

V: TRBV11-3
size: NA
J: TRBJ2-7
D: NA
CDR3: CASSNEEGREQYF
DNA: TGTGCCAGCAGTAATGAGGAGGGCCGTGAGCAGTACTTC

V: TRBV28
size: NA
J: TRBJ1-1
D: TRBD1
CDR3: CASSLTGQLNTEAFF
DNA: TGTGCCAGCAGCTTGACGGGACAGCTGAACACTGAAGCTTTCTTT

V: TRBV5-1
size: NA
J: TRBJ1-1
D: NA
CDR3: CASSSGMNTEAFF
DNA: TGCGCCAGCAGCTCCGGGATGAACACTGAAGCTTTCTTT

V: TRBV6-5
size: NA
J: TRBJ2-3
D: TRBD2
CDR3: CASRTSGREDTQYF
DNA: TGTGCCAGCAGAACTAGCGGGAGGGAAGATACGCAGTATTTT

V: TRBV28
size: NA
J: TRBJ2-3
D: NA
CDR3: CASSLVRGAGGTDTQYF
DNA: TGTGCCAGCAGTTTAGTGCGGGGCGCAGGGGGTACAGATACGCAGTATTTT

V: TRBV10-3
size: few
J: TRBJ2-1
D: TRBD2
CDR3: CAISRAGVLNNEQFF
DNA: TGTGCCATCAGCCGCGCGGGAGTTCTAAACAATGAGCAGTTCTTC

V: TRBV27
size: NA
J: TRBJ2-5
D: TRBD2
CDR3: CASSPSGRLETQYF
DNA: TGTGCCAGCAGTCCGAGCGGGAGGTTGGAGACCCAGTACTTC

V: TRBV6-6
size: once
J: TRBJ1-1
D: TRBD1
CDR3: CASSDRGQGNTEAFF
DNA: TGTGCCAGCAGTGACAGAGGACAGGGGAACACTGAAGCTTTCTTT

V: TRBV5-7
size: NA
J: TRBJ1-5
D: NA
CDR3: CASSLRGSNQPQHF
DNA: TGTGCCAGCAGCTTGCGGGGTTCGAATCAGCCCCAGCATTTT

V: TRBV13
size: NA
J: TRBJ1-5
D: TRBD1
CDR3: CASTQSGRDRGDGGSVQPQHF
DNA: TGTGCCAGCACCCAATCAGGGAGGGACAGGGGAGACGGGGGGTCAGTTCAGCCCCAGCATTTT

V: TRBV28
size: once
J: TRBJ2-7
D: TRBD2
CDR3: CASSLGGGRAYEQYF
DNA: TGTGCCAGCAGTTTGGGCGGCGGGAGGGCCTACGAGCAGTACTTC

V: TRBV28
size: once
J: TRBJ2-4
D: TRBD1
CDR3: CASSFPPSGTGGMRLAKNIQYF
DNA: TGTGCCAGCAGTTTTCCTCCCTCCGGGACAGGGGGAATGAGGCTAGCCAAAAACATTCAGTACTTC

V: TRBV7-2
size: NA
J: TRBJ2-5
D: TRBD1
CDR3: CASTPGQGRETQYF
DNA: TGTGCCAGCACCCCCGGACAGGGGAGGGAGACCCAGTACTTC

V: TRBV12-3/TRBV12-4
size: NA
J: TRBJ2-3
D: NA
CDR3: CASSSGSTQYF
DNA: TGTGCCAGCAGTTCCGGTTCTACGCAGTATTTT

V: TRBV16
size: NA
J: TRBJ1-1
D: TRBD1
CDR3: CASSQTGMNTEAFF
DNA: TGTGCCAGCAGCCAGACAGGGATGAACACTGAAGCTTTCTTT

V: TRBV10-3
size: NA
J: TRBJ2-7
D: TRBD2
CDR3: CAISEFPSGSNEQYF
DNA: TGTGCCATCAGTGAGTTCCCTAGCGGGAGTAACGAGCAGTACTTC

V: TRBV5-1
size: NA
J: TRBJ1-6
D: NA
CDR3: CASSPGGSSSYNSPLHF
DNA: TGCGCCAGCAGCCCTGGGGGGTCGAGCTCCTATAATTCACCCCTCCACTTT

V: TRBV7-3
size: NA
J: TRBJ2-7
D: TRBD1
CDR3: CASSLRDSSYEQYF
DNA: TGTGCCAGCAGCCTAAGGGACAGCTCCTACGAGCAGTACTTC

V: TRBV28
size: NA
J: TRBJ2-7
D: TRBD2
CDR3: CASSFIPFGGSSYEQYF
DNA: TGTGCCAGCAGTTTTATTCCCTTTGGCGGGAGCTCCTACGAGCAGTACTTC

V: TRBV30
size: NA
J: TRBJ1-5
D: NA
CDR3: CAWSGAKGPDTYSNQPQHF
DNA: TGTGCCTGGAGTGGGGCCAAGGGTCCGGACACCTATAGCAATCAGCCCCAGCATTTT

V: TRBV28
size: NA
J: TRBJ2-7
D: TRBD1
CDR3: CASSRSDDRGLYEQYF
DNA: TGTGCCAGCAGTAGATCCGACGACAGGGGGCTCTACGAGCAGTACTTC

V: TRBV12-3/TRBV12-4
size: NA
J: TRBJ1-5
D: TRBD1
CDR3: CASSLGGQQPQHF
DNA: TGTGCCAGCAGTTTAGGGGGACAGCAGCCCCAGCATTTT

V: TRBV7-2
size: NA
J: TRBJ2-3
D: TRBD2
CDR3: CASSLANLAGDTQYF
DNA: TGTGCCAGCAGCTTAGCGAATTTAGCGGGAGATACGCAGTATTTT

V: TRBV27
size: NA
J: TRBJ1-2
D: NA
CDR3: CASSRGQTSYGYTF
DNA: TGTGCCAGCAGCCGCGGACAAACGAGCTATGGCTACACCTTC

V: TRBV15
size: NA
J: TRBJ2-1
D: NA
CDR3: CATSRGREVSYNEQFF
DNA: TGTGCCACCAGCAGGGGCAGGGAAGTCTCCTACAATGAGCAGTTCTTC

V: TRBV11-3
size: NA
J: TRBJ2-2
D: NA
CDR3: CASSPGGGPAGELFF
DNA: TGTGCCAGCAGCCCCGGCGGAGGTCCGGCCGGGGAGCTGTTTTTT

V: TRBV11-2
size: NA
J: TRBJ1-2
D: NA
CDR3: CASSLGYESNYGYTF
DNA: TGTGCCAGCAGCTTAGGGTATGAGTCTAACTATGGCTACACCTTC

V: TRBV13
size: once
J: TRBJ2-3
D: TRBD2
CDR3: CASSPVLAGGPTDTQYF
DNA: TGTGCCAGCAGCCCGGTTCTAGCGGGAGGGCCCACAGATACGCAGTATTTT

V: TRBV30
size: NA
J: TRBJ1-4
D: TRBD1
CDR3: CAWSDQGAGNEKLFF
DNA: TGTGCCTGGAGTGACCAGGGGGCTGGTAATGAAAAACTGTTTTTT

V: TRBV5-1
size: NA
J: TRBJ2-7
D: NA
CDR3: CASRQDSSYEQYF
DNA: TGCGCCAGCAGGCAGGATAGCTCCTACGAGCAGTACTTC

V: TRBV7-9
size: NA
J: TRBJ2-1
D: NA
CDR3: CASSPRQSNEQFF
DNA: TGTGCCAGCAGCCCCCGACAGAGCAATGAGCAGTTCTTC

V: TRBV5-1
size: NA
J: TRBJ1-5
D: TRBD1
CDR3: CASSLGGQGISNQPQHF
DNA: TGCGCCAGCAGCTTAGGCGGACAGGGAATAAGTAATCAGCCCCAGCATTTT

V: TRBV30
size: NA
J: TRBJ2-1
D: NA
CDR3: CAWSVPAGLRDNEQFF
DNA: TGTGCCTGGAGTGTACCGGCGGGACTGAGGGACAATGAGCAGTTCTTC

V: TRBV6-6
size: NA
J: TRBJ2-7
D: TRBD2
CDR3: CASRSGTSNSYEQYF
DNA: TGTGCCAGCAGGTCCGGGACTAGCAACTCCTACGAGCAGTACTTC

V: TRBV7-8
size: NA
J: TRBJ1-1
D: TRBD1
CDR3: CASSLSHRGRRGNTEAFF
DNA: TGTGCCAGCAGCTTATCCCACAGGGGGCGGAGGGGGAACACTGAAGCTTTCTTT

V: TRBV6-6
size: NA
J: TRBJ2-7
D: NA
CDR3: CASSYSLATFYEQYF
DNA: TGTGCCAGCAGTTATTCGCTAGCGACCTTCTACGAGCAGTACTTC

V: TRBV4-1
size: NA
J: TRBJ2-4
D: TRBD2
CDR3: CASSRELAGEYSVGKNIQYF
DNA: TGCGCCAGCAGCCGAGAACTAGCGGGAGAGTATTCTGTTGGCAAAAACATTCAGTACTTC

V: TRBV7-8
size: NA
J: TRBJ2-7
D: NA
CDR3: CASTRQQSYEQYF
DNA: TGTGCCAGCACCCGACAACAGTCCTACGAGCAGTACTTC

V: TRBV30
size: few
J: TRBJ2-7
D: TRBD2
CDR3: CAWRGLAGGPYEQYF
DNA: TGTGCCTGGCGGGGACTAGCGGGAGGACCCTACGAGCAGTACTTC

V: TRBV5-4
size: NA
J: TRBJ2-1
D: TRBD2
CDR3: CASSFRPTSGSGDEQFF
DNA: TGTGCCAGCAGCTTTCGCCCCACTAGCGGGAGTGGAGATGAGCAGTTCTTC

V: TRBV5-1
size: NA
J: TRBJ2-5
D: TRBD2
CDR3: CASSPGLAGQETQYF
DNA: TGCGCCAGCAGCCCCGGACTAGCGGGACAAGAGACCCAGTACTTC

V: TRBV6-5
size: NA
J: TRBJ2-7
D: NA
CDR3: CASTLGTSPYEQYF
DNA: TGTGCCAGCACCCTCGGGACTTCCCCTTACGAGCAGTACTTC

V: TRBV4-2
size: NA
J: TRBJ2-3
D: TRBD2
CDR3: CASSQDWGAGGPDTQYF
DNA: TGTGCCAGCAGCCAAGATTGGGGAGCGGGAGGGCCAGATACGCAGTATTTT

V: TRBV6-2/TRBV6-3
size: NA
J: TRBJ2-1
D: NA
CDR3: CASSPRGRVHPNNEQFF
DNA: TGTGCCAGCAGTCCCCGCGGGCGGGTCCACCCGAACAATGAGCAGTTCTTC

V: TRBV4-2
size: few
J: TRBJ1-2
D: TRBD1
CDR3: CASSQRTGEVPGYTF
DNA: TGTGCCAGCAGCCAACGGACAGGGGAAGTACCGGGCTACACCTTC